This T cell receptor beta chain was found in a study of cytomegalovirus exposure and HLA in healthy donors. General observations from the study: The authors later linked a missense DCLRE1C variant to TCR beta V- and J-gene trimming. Apart from CMV serostatus, no immune exposure information was available. Some highly shared sequence variants likely arose as a pipeline artifact. Presence/absence analyses assumed roughly uniform sequencing depth across donors.

Primers: 60 Vbeta forward and 13 Jbeta reverse. Sequencing was performed with immunoSEQ multiplex PCR; in TCRdb, only in-frame clones are kept and a portion is missing. The sample has about 180,000 clones, approximately 81% seen once. Of note for this clone: Antigen: not known.

The CDR3 loop spans 15 amino acids. The germline CDR1 and CDR2 sequences are LGHNA and YNFKEQ. V was shortened by 1 base and J by 3 bases, with 12 bases between the two germline ends. The receptor's source is a woman aged 25 to 45 in good health and CMV-seronegative. The chain couples TRBV4-2 to TRBJ1-1, with D possibly TRBD1 on 5 matching bases. The material sequenced was PBMCs. This CDR3 reads CASSQAREGYTEAFF. The CDR3, as DNA: TGTGCCAGCAGCCAAGCTAGGGAGGGGTACACTGAAGCTTTCTTT.